This paragraph reports one T cell receptor (beta chain). The sample comes from a study of memory CD4+ T cells and cytomegalovirus serostatus. Turning to the study itself: Healthy Belgian adult donors included roughly ten CMV-positive and about two dozen CMV-negative people.

Sequencing was performed with immunoSEQ multiplex PCR; in TCRdb, only in-frame clones are kept and a portion is missing. In the table there are about 53,000 clones, 78% of which are singletons. Trimming took off 6 bases at V and 0 bases at J, with 15 bases between the two ends. CDR3 length: 15 amino acids. Germline CDR1 is MDHEN and CDR2 is SYDVKM. The sort gate was single viable CD3+CD4+CD8-CD45RO+ cells for memory CD4+ T cells. Sequenced input: memory CD4+ T cells from blood. The chain couples TRBV28 to TRBJ2-7; a weak D match, TRBD1 (6 bases). This receptor was obtained from an adult in good health and CMV-seronegative. In DNA form, the CDR3 reads TGTGCCAGCAGCCAGCCCAGGGGCCGCTCCTACGAGCAGTACTTC. Residues: CASSQPRGRSYEQYF.